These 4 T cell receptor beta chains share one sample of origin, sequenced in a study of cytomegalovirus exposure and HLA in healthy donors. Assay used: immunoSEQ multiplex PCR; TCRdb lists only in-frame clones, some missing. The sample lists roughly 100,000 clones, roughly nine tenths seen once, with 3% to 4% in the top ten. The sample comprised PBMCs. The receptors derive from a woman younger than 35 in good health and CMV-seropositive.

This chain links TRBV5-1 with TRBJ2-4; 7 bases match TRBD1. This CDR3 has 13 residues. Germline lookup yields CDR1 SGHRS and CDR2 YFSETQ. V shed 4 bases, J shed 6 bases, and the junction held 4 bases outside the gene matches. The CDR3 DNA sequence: TGCGCCAGCAGCCAGAGACAGGGAAACATTCAGTACTTC. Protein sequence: CASSQRQGNIQYF.

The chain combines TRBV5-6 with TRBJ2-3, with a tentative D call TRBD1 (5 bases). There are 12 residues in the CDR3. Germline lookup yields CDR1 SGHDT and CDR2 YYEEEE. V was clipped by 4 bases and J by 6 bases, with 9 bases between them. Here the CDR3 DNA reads TGTGCCAGCAGCACCCCAGGGGATACGCAGTATTTT. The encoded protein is CASSTPGDTQYF. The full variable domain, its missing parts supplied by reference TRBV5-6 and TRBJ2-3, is DAGVTQSPTHLIKTRGQQVTLRCSPKSGHDTVSWYQQALGQGPQFIFQYYEEEERQRGNFPDRFSGHQFPNYSSELNVNALLLGDSALYLCASSTPGDTQYFGPGTRLTVL.

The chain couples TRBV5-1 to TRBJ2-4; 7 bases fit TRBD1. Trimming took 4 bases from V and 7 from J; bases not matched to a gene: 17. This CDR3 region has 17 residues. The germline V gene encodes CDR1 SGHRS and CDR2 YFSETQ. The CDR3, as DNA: TGCGCCAGCAGCCCCAACCGTCGACAGGGTAGGGACAACATTCAGTACTTC. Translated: CASSPNRRQGRDNIQYF.

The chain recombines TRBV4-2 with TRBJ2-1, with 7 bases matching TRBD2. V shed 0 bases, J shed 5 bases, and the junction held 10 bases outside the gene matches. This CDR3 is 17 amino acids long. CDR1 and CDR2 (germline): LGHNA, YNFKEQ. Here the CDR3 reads CASSQDVASGLDNEQFF. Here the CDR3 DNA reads TGTGCCAGCAGCCAAGACGTGGCTAGCGGACTAGACAATGAGCAGTTCTTC.